The entry below gives a single TCR beta chain sequence along with its context. The CDR3 consists of 12 residues. Looked up from germline, CDR1 is GTSNPN and CDR2 is SVGIG (reference sequence). Deletions cut 5 bases from V and 0 bases from J, with 6 bases between. The sample comes from a study of cytomegalovirus exposure and HLA in healthy donors. The PCR had 60 Vbeta and 13 Jbeta primers. TCRdb keeps only in-frame clones here, not all; method: immunoSEQ multiplex PCR. The sample gives roughly 130,000 clones, 80% to 90% of which show up once; approximately 3% is in the top ten. The sequence derives from a woman aged 18-30 years in good health and CMV-seropositive. The sequenced sample consisted of PBMCs. V is TRBV30 and J is TRBJ2-3; perhaps TRBD2 as D (6 bases). CDR3 protein: CAWGTSTDTQYF. For the CDR3, the DNA is TGTGCCTGGGGGACTAGCACAGATACGCAGTATTTT.